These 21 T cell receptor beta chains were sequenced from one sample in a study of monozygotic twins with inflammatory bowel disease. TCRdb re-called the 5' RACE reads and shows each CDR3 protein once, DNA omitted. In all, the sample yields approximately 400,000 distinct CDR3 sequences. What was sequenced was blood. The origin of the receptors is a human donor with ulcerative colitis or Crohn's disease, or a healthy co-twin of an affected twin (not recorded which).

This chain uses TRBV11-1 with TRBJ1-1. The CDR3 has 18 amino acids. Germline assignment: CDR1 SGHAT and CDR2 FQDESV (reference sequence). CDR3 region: CASSLVVEGSGRNTEAFF.

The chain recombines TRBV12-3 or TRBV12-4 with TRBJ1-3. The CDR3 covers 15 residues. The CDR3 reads CASSLATFAGNTIYF.

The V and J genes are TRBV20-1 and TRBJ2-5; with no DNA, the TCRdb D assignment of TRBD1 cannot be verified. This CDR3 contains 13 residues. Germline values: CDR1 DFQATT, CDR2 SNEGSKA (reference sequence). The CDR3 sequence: CSASFQGIETQYF.

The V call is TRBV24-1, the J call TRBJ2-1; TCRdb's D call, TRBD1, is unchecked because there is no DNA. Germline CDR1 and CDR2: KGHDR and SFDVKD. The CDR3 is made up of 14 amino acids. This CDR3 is CATSDRGTGNEQFF.

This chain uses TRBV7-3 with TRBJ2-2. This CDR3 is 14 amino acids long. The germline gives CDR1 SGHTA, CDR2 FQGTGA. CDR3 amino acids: CASSVVQNTGELFF.

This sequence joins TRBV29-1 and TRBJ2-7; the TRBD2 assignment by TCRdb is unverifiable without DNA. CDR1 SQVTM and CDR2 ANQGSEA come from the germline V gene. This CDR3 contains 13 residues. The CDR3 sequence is CSVQTALGGEQYF.

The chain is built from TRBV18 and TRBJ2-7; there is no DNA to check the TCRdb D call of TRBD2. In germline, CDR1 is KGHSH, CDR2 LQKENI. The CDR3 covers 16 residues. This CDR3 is CASSPPAAGDVYEQYF.

The CDR3 loop is CSASQLAGANTGELFF. J is TRBJ2-2 and V is TRBV20-1; TCRdb's D gene call, TRBD2, goes unchecked for lack of DNA. The length of the CDR3 is 16 residues. The V gene's germline CDR1 is DFQATT and CDR2 SNEGSKA (reference sequence).

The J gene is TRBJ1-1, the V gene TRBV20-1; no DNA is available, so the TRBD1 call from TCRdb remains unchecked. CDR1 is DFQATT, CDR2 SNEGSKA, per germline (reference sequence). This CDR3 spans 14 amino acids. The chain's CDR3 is CSARSAGDHTEAFF.

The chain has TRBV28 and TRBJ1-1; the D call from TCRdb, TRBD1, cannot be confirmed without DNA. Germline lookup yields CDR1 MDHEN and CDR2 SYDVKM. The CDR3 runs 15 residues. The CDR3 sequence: CASSPITGGNTEAFF. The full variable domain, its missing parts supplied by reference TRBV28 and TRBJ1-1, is DVKVTQSSRYLVKRTGEKVFLECVQDMDHENMFWYRQDPGLGLRLIYFSYDVKMKEKGDIPEGYSVSREKKERFSLILESASTNQTSMYLCASSPITGGNTEAFFGQGTRLTVV.

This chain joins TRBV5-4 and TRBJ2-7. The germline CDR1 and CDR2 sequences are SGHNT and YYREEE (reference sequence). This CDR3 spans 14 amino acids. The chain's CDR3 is CASSVGQDLYEQYF. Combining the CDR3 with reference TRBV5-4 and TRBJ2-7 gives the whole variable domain ETGVTQSPTHLIKTRGQQVTLRCSSQSGHNTVSWYQQALGQGPQFIFQYYREEENGRGNFPPRFSGLQFPNYSSELNVNALELDDSALYLCASSVGQDLYEQYFGPGTRLTVT.

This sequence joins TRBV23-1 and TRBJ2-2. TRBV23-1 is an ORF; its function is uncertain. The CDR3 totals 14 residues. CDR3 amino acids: CASSQRQYTGELFF.

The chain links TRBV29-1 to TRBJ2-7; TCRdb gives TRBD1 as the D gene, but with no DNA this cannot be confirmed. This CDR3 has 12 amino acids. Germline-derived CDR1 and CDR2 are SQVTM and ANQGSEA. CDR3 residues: CSVLQGAYEQYF.

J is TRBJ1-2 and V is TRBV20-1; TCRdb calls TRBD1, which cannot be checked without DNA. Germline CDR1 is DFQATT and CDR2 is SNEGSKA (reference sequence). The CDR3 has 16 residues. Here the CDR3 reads CSARDLGRGQGYGYTF.

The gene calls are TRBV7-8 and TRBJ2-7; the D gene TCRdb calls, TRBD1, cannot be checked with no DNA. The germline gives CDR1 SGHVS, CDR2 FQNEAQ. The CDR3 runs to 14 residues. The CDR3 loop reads CASSYYGQGYEQYF.

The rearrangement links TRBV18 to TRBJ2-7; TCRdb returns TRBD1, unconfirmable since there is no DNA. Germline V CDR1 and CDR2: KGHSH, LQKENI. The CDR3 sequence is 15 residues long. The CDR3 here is CASSPDSWSSYEQYF.

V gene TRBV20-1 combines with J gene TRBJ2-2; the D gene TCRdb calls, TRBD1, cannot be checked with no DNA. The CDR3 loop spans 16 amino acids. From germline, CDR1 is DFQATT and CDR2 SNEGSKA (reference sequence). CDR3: CSARDYRDSYTGELFF.

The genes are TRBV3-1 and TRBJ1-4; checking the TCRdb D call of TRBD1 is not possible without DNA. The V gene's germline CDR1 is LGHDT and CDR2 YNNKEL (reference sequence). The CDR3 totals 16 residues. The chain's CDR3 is CASSQAAPATNEKLFF. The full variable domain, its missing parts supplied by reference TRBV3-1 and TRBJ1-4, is DTAVSQTPKYLVTQMGNDKSIKCEQNLGHDTMYWYKQDSKKFLKIMFSYNNKELIINETVPNRFSPKSPDKAHLNLHINSLELGDSAVYFCASSQAAPATNEKLFFGSGTQLSVL.

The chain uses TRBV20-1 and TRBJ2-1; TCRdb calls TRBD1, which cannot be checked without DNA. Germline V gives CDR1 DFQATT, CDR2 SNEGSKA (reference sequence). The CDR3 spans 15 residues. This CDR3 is CSAIPGQGLGNEQFF.

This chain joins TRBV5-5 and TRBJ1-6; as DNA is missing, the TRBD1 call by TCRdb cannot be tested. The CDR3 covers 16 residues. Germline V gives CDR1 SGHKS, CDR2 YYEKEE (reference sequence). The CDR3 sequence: CASSLMGAENNSPLHF.

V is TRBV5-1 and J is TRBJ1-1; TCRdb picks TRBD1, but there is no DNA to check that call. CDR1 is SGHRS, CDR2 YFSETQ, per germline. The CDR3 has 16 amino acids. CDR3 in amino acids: CASSFPQGQGNTEAFF. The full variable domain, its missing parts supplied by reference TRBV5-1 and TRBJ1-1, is KAGVTQTPRYLIKTRGQQVTLSCSPISGHRSVSWYQQTPGQGLQFLFEYFSETQRNKGNFPGRFSGRQFSNSRSEMNVSTLELGDSALYLCASSFPQGQGNTEAFFGQGTRLTVV.